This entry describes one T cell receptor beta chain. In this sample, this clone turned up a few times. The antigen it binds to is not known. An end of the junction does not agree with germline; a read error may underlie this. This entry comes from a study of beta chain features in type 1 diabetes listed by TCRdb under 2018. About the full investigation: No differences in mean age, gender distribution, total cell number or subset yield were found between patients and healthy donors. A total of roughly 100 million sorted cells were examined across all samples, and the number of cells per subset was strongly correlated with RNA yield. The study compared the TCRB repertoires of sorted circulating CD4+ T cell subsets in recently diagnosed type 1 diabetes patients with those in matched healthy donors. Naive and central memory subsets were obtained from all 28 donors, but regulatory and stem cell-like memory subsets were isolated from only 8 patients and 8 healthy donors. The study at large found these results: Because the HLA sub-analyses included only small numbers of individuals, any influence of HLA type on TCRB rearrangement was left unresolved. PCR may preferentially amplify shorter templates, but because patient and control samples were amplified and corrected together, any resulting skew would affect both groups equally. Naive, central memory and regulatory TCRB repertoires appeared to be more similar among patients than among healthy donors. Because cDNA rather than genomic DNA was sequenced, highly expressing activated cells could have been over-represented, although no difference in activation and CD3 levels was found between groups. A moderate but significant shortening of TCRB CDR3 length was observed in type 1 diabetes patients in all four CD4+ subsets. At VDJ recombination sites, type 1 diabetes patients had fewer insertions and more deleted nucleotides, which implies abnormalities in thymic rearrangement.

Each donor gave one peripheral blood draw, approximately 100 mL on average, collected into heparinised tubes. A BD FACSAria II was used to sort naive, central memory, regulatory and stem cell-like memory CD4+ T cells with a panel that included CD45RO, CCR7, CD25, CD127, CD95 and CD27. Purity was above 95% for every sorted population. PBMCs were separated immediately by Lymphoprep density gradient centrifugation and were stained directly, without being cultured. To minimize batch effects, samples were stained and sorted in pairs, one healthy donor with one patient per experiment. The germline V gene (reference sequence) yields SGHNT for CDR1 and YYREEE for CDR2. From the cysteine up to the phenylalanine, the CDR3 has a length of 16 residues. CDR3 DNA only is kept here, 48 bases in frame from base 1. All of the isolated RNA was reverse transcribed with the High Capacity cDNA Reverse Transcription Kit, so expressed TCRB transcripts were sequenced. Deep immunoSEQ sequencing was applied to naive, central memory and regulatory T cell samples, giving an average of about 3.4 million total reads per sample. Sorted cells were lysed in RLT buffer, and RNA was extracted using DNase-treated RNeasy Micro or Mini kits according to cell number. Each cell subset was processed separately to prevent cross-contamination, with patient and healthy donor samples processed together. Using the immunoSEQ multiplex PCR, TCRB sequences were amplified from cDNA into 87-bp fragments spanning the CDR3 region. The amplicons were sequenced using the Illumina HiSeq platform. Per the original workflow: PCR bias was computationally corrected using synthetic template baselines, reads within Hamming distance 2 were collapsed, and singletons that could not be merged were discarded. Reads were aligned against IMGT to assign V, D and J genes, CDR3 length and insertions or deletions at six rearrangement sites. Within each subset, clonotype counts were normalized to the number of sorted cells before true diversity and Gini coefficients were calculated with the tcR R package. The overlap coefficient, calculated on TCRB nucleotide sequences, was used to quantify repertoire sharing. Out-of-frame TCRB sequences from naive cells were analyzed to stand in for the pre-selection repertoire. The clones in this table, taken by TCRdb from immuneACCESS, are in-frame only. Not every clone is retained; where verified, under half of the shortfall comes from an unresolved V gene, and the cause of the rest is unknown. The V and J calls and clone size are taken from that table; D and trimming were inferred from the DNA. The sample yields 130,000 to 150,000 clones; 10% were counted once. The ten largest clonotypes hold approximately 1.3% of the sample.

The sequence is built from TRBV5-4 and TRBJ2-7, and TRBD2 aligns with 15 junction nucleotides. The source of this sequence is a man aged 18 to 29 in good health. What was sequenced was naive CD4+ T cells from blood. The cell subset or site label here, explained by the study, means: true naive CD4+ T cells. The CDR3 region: CASSQGLAGGSYEQYF. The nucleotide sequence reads TGCGCCAGCAGCCAAGGACTAGCGGGGGGGTCCTACGAGCAGTACTTC. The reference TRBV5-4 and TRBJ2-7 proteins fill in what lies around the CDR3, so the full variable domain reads ETGVTQSPTHLIKTRGQQVTLRCSSQSGHNTVSWYQQALGQGPQFIFQYYREEENGRGNFPPRFSGLQFPNYSSELNVNALELDDSALYLCASSQGLAGGSYEQYFGPGTRLTVT.